This TCR beta chain was observed in a study of blood T cells in healthy people across ages. The study, taken as a whole, reports: Diversity estimates drawn from one million T cells were deemed underestimates.

The germline V gene encodes CDR1 LGHNA and CDR2 YSLEER. The CDR3 has 16 amino acids. Trimming removed 0 bases from V and 14 bases from J; junction bases left unmatched: 15. Then a second PCR, running about 7 to 11 cycles, was carried out with a sample-barcoded 5' primer and a J-beta primer mix. A single record per CDR3 protein comes from TCRdb applying MiXCR to the 5' RACE reads. There are about 800,000 distinct CDR3 sequences in the sample; 25% occur only once, and roughly 3.8% lies in the top ten. Notes on this clonotype: The antigen is unknown.

The data also belong to a second study, concerning T cells of mothers and their children. That investigation notes: Reads obtained per mother exceeded 8.5 million TCR beta CDR3 reads, with several million obtained per child. Slightly higher overlap, not significant, was seen in related mother-child pairs than in unrelated pairs.

This TCR was recovered from a boy younger than 18 in good health. The sample comprised blood. The rearrangement uses TRBV4-3 and TRBJ2-5; TRBD2 matches 10 bases. The CDR3 DNA reads TGCGCCAGCAGCCAAGAAGGGTGGACTAGCGGAAGCGGAGTCTACTTC. Protein sequence: CASSQEGWTSGSGVYF.